This T cell receptor (beta chain) was recorded in a study of breast tumors, draining lymph nodes, adjacent tissues. Study findings and constraints: Tumor and nontumor repertoires were significantly more similar in luminal-like than in basal-like breast cancer. Most tumor T cells seemingly derive from lymph node, then expand in tumor. Data only fit, rather than demonstrated, lymph node origin of most tumor T cells. Tumor TCR diversity was below lymph nodes but above nontumor tissue.

TCRdb called the multiplex PCR reads again in MiXCR, with one record for every CDR3 protein. The data contain 200,000 to 250,000 distinct CDR3 sequences, less than 40% of them singletons. Breast cancer patients provided tissue from their axillary draining lymph nodes. This clonotype was observed a handful of times. Its specificity is unknown. Per the germline V gene, CDR1 is SGHNT and CDR2 is YYREEE (reference sequence). The V end lost 4 bases, the J end lost 5 bases, and 8 bases lay between the germline ends. This CDR3 spans 12 amino acids. The TCR was taken from a female donor with breast cancer. Some clones in this sample may be carry-over from other donors' samples. The sequenced sample consisted of axillary lymph node tissue. This chain uses TRBV5-4 with TRBJ2-3; D is uncertain. CDR3: CASSHWEDTQYF. The CDR3 bases are TGTGCCAGCAGCCACTGGGAAGATACGCAGTATTTT. Using reference TRBV5-4 and TRBJ2-3 for the parts outside the CDR3, the full variable domain is ETGVTQSPTHLIKTRGQQVTLRCSSQSGHNTVSWYQQALGQGPQFIFQYYREEENGRGNFPPRFSGLQFPNYSSELNVNALELDDSALYLCASSHWEDTQYFGPGTRLTVL.